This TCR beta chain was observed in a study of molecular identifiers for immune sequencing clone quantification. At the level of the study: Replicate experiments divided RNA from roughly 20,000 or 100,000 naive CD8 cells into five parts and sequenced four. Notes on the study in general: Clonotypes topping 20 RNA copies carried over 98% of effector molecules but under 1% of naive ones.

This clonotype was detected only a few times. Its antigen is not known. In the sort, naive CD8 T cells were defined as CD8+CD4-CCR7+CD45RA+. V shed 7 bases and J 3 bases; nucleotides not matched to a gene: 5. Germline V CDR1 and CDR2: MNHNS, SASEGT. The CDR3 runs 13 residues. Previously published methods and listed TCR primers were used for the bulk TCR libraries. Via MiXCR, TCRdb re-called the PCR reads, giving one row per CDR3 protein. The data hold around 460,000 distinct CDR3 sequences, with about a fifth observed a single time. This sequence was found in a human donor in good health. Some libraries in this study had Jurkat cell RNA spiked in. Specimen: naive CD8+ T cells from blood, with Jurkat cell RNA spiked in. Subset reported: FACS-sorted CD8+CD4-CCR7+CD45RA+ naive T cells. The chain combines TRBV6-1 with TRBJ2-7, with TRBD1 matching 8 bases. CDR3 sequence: CASNHRGIYEQYF. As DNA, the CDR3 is TGTGCCAGCAACCACAGGGGGATCTACGAGCAGTACTTC.